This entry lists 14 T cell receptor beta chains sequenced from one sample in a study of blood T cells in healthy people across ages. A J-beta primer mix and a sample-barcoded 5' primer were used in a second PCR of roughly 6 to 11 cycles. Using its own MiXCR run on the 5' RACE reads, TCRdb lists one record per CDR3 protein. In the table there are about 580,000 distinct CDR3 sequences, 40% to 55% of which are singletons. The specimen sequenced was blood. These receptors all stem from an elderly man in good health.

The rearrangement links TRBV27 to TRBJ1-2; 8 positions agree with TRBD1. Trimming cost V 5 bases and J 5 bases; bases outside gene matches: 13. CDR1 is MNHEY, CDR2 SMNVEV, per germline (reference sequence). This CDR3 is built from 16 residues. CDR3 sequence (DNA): TGTGCCAGCAGTATAGGAAGGAGACAGGGGCGGTATGGCTACACCTTC. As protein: CASSIGRRQGRYGYTF.

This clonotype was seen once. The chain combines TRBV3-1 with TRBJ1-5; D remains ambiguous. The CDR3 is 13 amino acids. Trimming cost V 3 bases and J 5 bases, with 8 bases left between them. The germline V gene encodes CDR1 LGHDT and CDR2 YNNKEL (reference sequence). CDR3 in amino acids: CASSQLWDQPQHF. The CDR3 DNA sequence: TGTGCCAGCAGCCAGCTATGGGATCAGCCCCAGCATTTT.

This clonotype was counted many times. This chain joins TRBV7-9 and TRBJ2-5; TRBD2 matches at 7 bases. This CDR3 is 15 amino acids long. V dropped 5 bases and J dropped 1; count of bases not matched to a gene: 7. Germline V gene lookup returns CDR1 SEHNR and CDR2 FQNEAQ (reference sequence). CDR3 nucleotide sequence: TGTGCCAGCAGCGTATGGACTAGTAGCCAAGAGACCCAGTACTTC. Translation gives CASSVWTSSQETQYF.

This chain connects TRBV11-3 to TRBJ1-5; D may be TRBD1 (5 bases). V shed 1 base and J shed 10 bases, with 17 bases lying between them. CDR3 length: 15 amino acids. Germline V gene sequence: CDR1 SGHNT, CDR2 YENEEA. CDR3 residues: CASSLGTGTREPQHF. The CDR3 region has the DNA TGTGCCAGCAGCTTAGGAACAGGAACACGGGAACCCCAGCATTTT.

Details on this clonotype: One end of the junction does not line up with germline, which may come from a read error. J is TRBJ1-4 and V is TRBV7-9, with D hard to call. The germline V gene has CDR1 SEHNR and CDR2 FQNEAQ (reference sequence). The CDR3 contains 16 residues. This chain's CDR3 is CASSSLDRRSNEKLFF. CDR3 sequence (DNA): TGTGCCAGCAGTTCGCTTGACCGGAGGTCTAACGAAAAACTGTTTTTT. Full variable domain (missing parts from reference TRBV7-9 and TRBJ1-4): DTGVSQNPRHKITKRGQNVTFRCDPISEHNRLYWYRQTLGQGPEFLTYFQNEAQLEKSRLLSDRFSAERPKGSFSTLEIQRTEQGDSAMYLCASSSLDRRSNEKLFFGSGTQLSVL.

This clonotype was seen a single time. The CDR3 nucleotides read TGCGCCAGCAGCTTGGACCCCCATACAGGGGGGTACCAAGAGACCCAGTACTTC. This sequence encodes CASSLDPHTGGYQETQYF. The V call is TRBV5-1, the J call TRBJ2-5, with 8 bases aligning to TRBD1. Losses at the gene ends were 0 bases for V and 0 bases for J; bases not matched to a gene: 10. This CDR3 has 18 amino acids. Germline V CDR1 and CDR2: SGHRS, YFSETQ. The full variable domain, its missing parts supplied by reference TRBV5-1 and TRBJ2-5, is KAGVTQTPRYLIKTRGQQVTLSCSPISGHRSVSWYQQTPGQGLQFLFEYFSETQRNKGNFPGRFSGRQFSNSRSEMNVSTLELGDSALYLCASSLDPHTGGYQETQYFGPGTRLLVL.

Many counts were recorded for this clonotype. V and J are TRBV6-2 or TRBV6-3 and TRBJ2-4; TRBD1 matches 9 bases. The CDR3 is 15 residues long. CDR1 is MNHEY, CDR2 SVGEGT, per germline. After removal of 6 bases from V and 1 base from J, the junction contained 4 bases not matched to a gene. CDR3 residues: CASRDRGEAKNIQYF. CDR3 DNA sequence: TGTGCCAGCAGGGACAGGGGAGAGGCCAAAAACATTCAGTACTTC.

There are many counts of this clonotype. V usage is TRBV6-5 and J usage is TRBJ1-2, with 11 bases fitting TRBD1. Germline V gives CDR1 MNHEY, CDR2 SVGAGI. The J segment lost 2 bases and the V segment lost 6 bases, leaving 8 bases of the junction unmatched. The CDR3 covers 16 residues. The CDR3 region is CASSFTGTGGNYGYTF. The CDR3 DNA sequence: TGTGCCAGCAGCTTCACCGGGACAGGGGGAAACTATGGCTACACCTTC.

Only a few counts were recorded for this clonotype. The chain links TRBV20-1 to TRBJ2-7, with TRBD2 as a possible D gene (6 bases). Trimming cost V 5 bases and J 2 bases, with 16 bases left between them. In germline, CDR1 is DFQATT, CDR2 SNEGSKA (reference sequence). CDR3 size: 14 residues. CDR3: CSAFSGTSAYEQYF. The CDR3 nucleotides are TGCAGTGCTTTCTCCGGGACTTCTGCCTACGAGCAGTACTTC.

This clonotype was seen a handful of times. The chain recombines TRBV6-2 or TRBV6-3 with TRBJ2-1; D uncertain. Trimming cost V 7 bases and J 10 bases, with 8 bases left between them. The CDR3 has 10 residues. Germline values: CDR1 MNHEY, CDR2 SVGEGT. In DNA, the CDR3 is TGTGCCAGCAATCACGGAGAGCAGTTCTTC. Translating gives CASNHGEQFF.

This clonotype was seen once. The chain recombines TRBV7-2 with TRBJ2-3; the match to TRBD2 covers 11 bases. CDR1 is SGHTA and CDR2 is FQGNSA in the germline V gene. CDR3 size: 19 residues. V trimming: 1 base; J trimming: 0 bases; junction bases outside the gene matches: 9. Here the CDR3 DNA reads TGTGCCAGCAGCTTAGATAGGGCTAGCGGGGGGACGAGCACAGATACGCAGTATTTT. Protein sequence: CASSLDRASGGTSTDTQYF. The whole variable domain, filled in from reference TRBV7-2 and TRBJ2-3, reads GAGVSQSPSNKVTEKGKDVELRCDPISGHTALYWYRQSLGQGLEFLIYFQGNSAPDKSGLPSDRFSAERTGGSVSTLTIQRTQQEDSAVYLCASSLDRASGGTSTDTQYFGPGTRLTVL.

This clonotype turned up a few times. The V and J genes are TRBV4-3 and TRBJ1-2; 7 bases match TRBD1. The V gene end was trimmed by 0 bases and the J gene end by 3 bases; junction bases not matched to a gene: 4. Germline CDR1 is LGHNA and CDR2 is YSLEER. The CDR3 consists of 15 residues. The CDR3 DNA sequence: TGCGCCAGCAGCCAAGAAGAACAGGGGCACTATGGCTACACCTTC. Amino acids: CASSQEEQGHYGYTF.

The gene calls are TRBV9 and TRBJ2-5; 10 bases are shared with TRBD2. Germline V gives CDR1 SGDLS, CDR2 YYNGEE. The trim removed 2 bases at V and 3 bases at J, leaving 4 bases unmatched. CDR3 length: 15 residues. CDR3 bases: TGTGCCAGCAGCGTCAGCGGGACTAGCGAAGAGACCCAGTACTTC. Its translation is CASSVSGTSEETQYF.

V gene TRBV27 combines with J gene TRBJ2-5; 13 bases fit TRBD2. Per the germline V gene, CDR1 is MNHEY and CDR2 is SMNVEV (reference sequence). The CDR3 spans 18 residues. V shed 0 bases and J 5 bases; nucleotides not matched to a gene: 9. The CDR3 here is CASSLSPGTSGMRETQYF. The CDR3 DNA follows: TGTGCCAGCAGTTTATCGCCCGGGACTAGCGGGATGAGGGAGACCCAGTACTTC.